Following are 21 T cell receptor beta chains from one sample sequenced in a study of identical twins. TCRdb passed the 5' RACE reads through MiXCR, listing each CDR3 protein once. The data show roughly 700,000 distinct CDR3 sequences, about 9.4% seen once. These data were also reused for a study on yellow fever vaccine responses in identical twins.

Sequenced input: PBMCs. Source of these receptors: a woman aged 18-30 years in good health.

This clonotype has ten or more counts. In DNA, the CDR3 is TGTGCCAGCAGCAAAGGGGACACTACCTACGAGCAGTACTTC. Translation gives CASSKGDTTYEQYF. The chain is built from TRBV21-1 and TRBJ2-7; the D call in the table, TRBD1, was not verified against the DNA. TRBV21-1 is termed a pseudogene. The CDR3 is 14 residues long.

This clonotype appeared a few times. The V and J genes are TRBV6-2 or TRBV6-3 and TRBJ2-1; unclear D gene. CDR1 is MNHEY and CDR2 is SVGEGT in the germline V gene. The V end was cut by 1 base, the J end by 4 bases, with 5 bases between. CDR3 length equals 13 residues. The chain's CDR3 is CASSYYVYNEQFF. The CDR3 DNA reads TGTGCCAGCAGTTACTATGTATACAATGAGCAGTTCTTC.

This rearrangement joins TRBV9 to TRBJ1-2; D uncertain. The CDR3 extends over 14 amino acids. V shed 3 bases and J shed 0 bases, with 9 bases lying between them. Germline-derived CDR1 and CDR2 are SGDLS and YYNGEE. The CDR3 here is CASSEPGANYGYTF. CDR3 bases: TGTGCCAGCAGCGAGCCCGGGGCTAACTATGGCTACACCTTC.

This clonotype was observed many times. The chain links TRBV3-1 to TRBJ2-2; 9 positions match TRBD1. CDR3 length: 16 residues. Germline V gene lookup returns CDR1 LGHDT and CDR2 YNNKEL (reference sequence). J lost 6 bases, V lost 4 bases, and 9 bases had no gene match. CDR3 sequence reads: CASSPHDRGSAGELFF. In nucleotides, the CDR3 is TGTGCCAGCAGCCCCCACGACAGGGGGTCGGCCGGGGAGCTGTTTTTT.

The table lists this clonotype with a few counts. The rearrangement links TRBV5-1 to TRBJ2-1; TRBD2 matches at 8 bases. The trim removed 0 bases at V and 9 bases at J, leaving 8 bases unmatched. This CDR3 is 15 amino acids long. The germline gives CDR1 SGHRS, CDR2 YFSETQ. CDR3 nucleotides: TGCGCCAGCAGCTTGGGGTCCGGGGGGGTTCCTGAGCAGTTCTTC. Protein sequence: CASSLGSGGVPEQFF. The complete variable domain, with remaining parts taken from reference TRBV5-1 and TRBJ2-1, reads KAGVTQTPRYLIKTRGQQVTLSCSPISGHRSVSWYQQTPGQGLQFLFEYFSETQRNKGNFPGRFSGRQFSNSRSEMNVSTLELGDSALYLCASSLGSGGVPEQFFGPGTRLTVL.

The chain combines TRBV5-1 with TRBJ2-3; D is perhaps TRBD2 (5 bases). The V end was cut by 4 bases, the J end by 8 bases, with 11 bases between. CDR1 is SGHRS, CDR2 YFSETQ, per germline. The CDR3 length is 12 residues. The CDR3 bases are TGCGCCAGCAGCCCGGGGAGCGGTACGCAGTATTTT. Translating it yields CASSPGSGTQYF.

J is TRBJ2-7 and V is TRBV20-1, with TRBD2 matching 9 bases. This CDR3 contains 15 residues. J lost 4 bases, V lost 0 bases, and 7 bases had no gene match. Per germline, CDR1 DFQATT and CDR2 SNEGSKA (reference sequence). CDR3 nucleotides: TGCAGTGCTAGAGACGCGGGAGGGGTTGGTTACGAGCAGTACTTC. Encoded protein: CSARDAGGVGYEQYF.

This chain uses TRBV29-1 with TRBJ2-3, with TRBD2 matching over 7 bases. V lost 6 bases to trimming and J lost 4 bases; unmatched junction nucleotides: 10. This CDR3 has 14 residues. Germline lookup yields CDR1 SQVTM and CDR2 ANQGSEA. The CDR3 coding sequence is TGCAGCGTAAAAACGGGGGGTTTCCCAGATACGCAGTATTTT. Translation: CSVKTGGFPDTQYF.

In the case of this clonotype: A read error is likely, as this CDR3 ends without the conserved phenylalanine or tryptophan. J is TRBJ2-7 and V is TRBV12-3 or TRBV12-4; the match to TRBD1 covers 7 bases. The V and J ends lost 7 bases and 0 bases, in that order; junction bases with no gene match: 3. The CDR3 totals 13 residues. CDR3 nucleotide sequence: TGTGCCAGCAACAGGGGTGGCTCCTACGAGCAGTACCTC. Protein product: CASNRGGSYEQYL.

The V call is TRBV28, the J call TRBJ2-7, with 8 bases lining up with TRBD1. The CDR3 sequence is 12 residues long. Per the germline V gene, CDR1 is MDHEN and CDR2 is SYDVKM. V dropped 8 bases and J dropped 7; count of bases not matched to a gene: 7. This CDR3 is CASALTGGEQYF. The CDR3 nucleotides are TGTGCCAGCGCCCTTACAGGGGGGGAGCAGTACTTC.

The chain has TRBV18 and TRBJ1-4, with a tentative D call TRBD1 (6 bases). Germline CDR1 is KGHSH and CDR2 is LQKENI. The germline V and J ends were trimmed by 5 bases and 3 bases, with 10 bases remaining between them. The CDR3 is 14 residues long. CDR3 nucleotides: TGTGCCAGCTCAGTCCCAGGGGCTAATGAAAAACTGTTTTTT. This sequence encodes CASSVPGANEKLFF.

This clonotype was observed many times. This chain uses TRBV6-5 with TRBJ1-4; TRBD1 might be the D (6 bases). The germline gives CDR1 MNHEY, CDR2 SVGAGI. Trimming left V 2 bases short and J 9 bases short, with 13 bases between. This CDR3 region has 14 residues. CDR3 DNA sequence: TGTGCCAGCAGTTACAAAAGGGGGTTAAAAAAACTGTTTTTT. It specifies CASSYKRGLKKLFF.

This clonotype was counted between two and nine times. The V and J genes are TRBV27 and TRBJ2-1; 10 positions agree with TRBD2. Germline trimming cut 3 bases from V and 7 bases from J; bases unmatched to any gene: 6. This CDR3 is 15 amino acids long. The V gene's germline CDR1 is MNHEY and CDR2 SMNVEV (reference sequence). The CDR3 DNA is TGTGCCAGCAGTTTTGCAAGCGGGGGGGCAAATGAGCAGTTCTTC. It translates to CASSFASGGANEQFF.

This clonotype turned up a few times. V usage is TRBV6-5 and J usage is TRBJ1-2; 11 bases are a match to TRBD1. The CDR3 spans 15 residues. V gave up 0 bases and J gave up 4 bases; unmatched junction bases: 1. Germline values: CDR1 MNHEY, CDR2 SVGAGI. The CDR3 is CASSYSGQGVYGYTF. As DNA, the CDR3 is TGTGCCAGCAGTTACTCGGGACAGGGGGTCTATGGCTACACCTTC.

The rearrangement uses TRBV5-1 and TRBJ2-5, with TRBD1 matching 10 bases. The CDR3 is 16 amino acids. With 3 bases clipped from V and 4 bases from J, the junction kept 9 bases outside the gene matches. Germline values: CDR1 SGHRS, CDR2 YFSETQ. This chain's CDR3 is CASSWKTGGSGETQYF. CDR3 bases: TGCGCCAGCAGCTGGAAGACAGGGGGCTCGGGAGAGACCCAGTACTTC.

This chain links TRBV28 with TRBJ2-5; TRBD2 matches at 11 bases. In germline, CDR1 is MDHEN, CDR2 SYDVKM. Germline trimming cut 6 bases from V and 6 bases from J; bases unmatched to any gene: 18. The length of the CDR3 is 18 residues. The CDR3 sequence is CASRPALQLAGVIKTQYF. CDR3 DNA sequence: TGTGCCAGCAGACCCGCCCTACAACTAGCGGGGGTGATAAAGACCCAGTACTTC.

The table lists this clonotype with a few counts. The chain is built from TRBV7-2 and TRBJ2-5; 9 positions match TRBD1. CDR3 length: 14 amino acids. CDR1 is SGHTA and CDR2 is FQGNSA in the germline V gene. With V trimmed by 6 bases and J by 2 bases, 4 bases remained unmatched. DNA for the CDR3: TGTGCCAGCAGAGGGGACAGGGCGCAAGAGACCCAGTACTTC. This gives the protein CASRGDRAQETQYF. Full variable domain (outside the CDR3, taken from reference TRBV7-2 and TRBJ2-5): GAGVSQSPSNKVTEKGKDVELRCDPISGHTALYWYRQSLGQGLEFLIYFQGNSAPDKSGLPSDRFSAERTGGSVSTLTIQRTQQEDSAVYLCASRGDRAQETQYFGPGTRLLVL.

This clonotype showed up just a few times. The chain has TRBV5-1 and TRBJ2-2; TRBD1 matches 7 bases. Germline V CDR1 and CDR2: SGHRS, YFSETQ. This CDR3 contains 16 residues. The junction had 7 bases not matched to a gene; V was cut back by 3 bases and J by 2 bases. The CDR3 reads CASSSTGRGNTGELFF. The DNA for the CDR3 is TGCGCCAGCAGCTCGACAGGGCGCGGCAACACCGGGGAGCTGTTTTTT. The variable domain in full, with the rest retrieved from reference TRBV5-1 and TRBJ2-2, is KAGVTQTPRYLIKTRGQQVTLSCSPISGHRSVSWYQQTPGQGLQFLFEYFSETQRNKGNFPGRFSGRQFSNSRSEMNVSTLELGDSALYLCASSSTGRGNTGELFFGEGSRLTVL.

As concerns this clonotype: One end of the junction fails to match germline, which may point to a read error. This rearrangement joins TRBV12-3 or TRBV12-4 to TRBJ2-1, with 8 bases that match TRBD2. This CDR3 region has 18 residues. DNA of the CDR3: TGTGCCCGCAGCCTACGCCCCCTCCTAGCGGGCCCGTACAATGAGCAGTTCTTC. Translating it yields CARSLRPLLAGPYNEQFF.

The table lists this clonotype with a few counts. The chain couples TRBV27 to TRBJ2-7, with TRBD2 as a possible D gene (6 bases). This CDR3 is 16 amino acids long. Trimming removed 5 bases at V and 2 bases at J, with 19 bases between. Germline V gene data show CDR1 as MNHEY and CDR2 as SMNVEV (reference sequence). CDR3 in DNA: TGTGCCAGCAGTGAGAGAGGAGGGAGGACGCCCTACGAGCAGTACTTC. Its translation: CASSERGGRTPYEQYF.

This clonotype was counted only a few times. The V and J genes are TRBV7-9 and TRBJ2-1, with D maybe TRBD1 (6 bases). This CDR3 contains 13 residues. Looked up from germline, CDR1 is SEHNR and CDR2 is FQNEAQ (reference sequence). V was pared by 5 bases and J by 10 bases, with 15 bases between. CDR3 loop: CASSLGGPVEQFF. CDR3 in DNA: TGTGCCAGCAGCCTAGGGGGACCGGTCGAGCAGTTCTTC.